This is a list of T cell receptor beta chains from one sample in a study of chemoradiotherapy in HPV16-positive cancers. Method: immunoSEQ multiplex PCR; TCRdb's copy keeps in-frame clones and lacks some. Of a few thousand clones in the sample, approximately 82% were seen once. The sequencing here drew on tumor tissue, taken from a patient who underwent chemoradiotherapy. These receptors were taken from a human donor with HPV-associated anogenital cancer. Each CDR3 is given with its conserved first and last residue. The order of the fields is D gene, V gene, J gene, clone size, CDR3 DNA, CDR3 protein. D genes are given only for firm matches. Not all rows give a size; the values are once, few, many and, for expanded clones, a class.

>TRBD1|TRBV27|TRBJ2-7|NA
TGTGCCAGCAGTTCTGGGGGGACAGGGGCCTACGAGCAGTACTTC
CASSSGGTGAYEQYF
>TRBD1|TRBV7-7|TRBJ2-5|NA
TGTGCTAGCAGCTCGGGACAGCCGGGGGAGACCCAGTACTTC
CASSSGQPGETQYF
>NA|TRBV14|TRBJ2-5|NA
TGTGCCAGCAGCCAAAAATCCAGGGGAAGGGAGACCCAGTACTTC
CASSQKSRGRETQYF
>TRBD1|TRBV7-2|TRBJ1-1|NA
TGTGCCAGCAGCCCCGACAGGGAGAACACTGAAGCTTTCTTT
CASSPDRENTEAFF
>NA|TRBV19|TRBJ2-7|NA
TGTGCCAGTAGTATAGTGGTAGGGAACGAGCAGTACTTC
CASSIVVGNEQYF
>NA|TRBV28|TRBJ1-5|once
TGTGCCAGCAGAACCGGGGGGTCAGGTCCCCAGCATTTT
CASRTGGSGPQHF
>TRBD2|TRBV28|TRBJ2-1|NA
TGTGCCAGCAGTCCTCGACTAGCGGGAGACCCTTACAATGAGCAGTTCTTC
CASSPRLAGDPYNEQFF
>TRBD1|TRBV6-1|TRBJ2-7|NA
TGTGCCAGCAGGGACAGGGGGAATTCTGGTTACGAGCAGTACTTC
CASRDRGNSGYEQYF
>NA|TRBV4-1|TRBJ1-2|few
TGCGCCAGCAGCCAATTCGTCCGGGAAACCTATGGCTACACCTTC
CASSQFVRETYGYTF
>NA|TRBV5-1|TRBJ2-1|NA
TGCGCCAGCAGCCCACGTGTCGGGGGGCTTGAGCAGTTCTTC
CASSPRVGGLEQFF
>NA|TRBV7-6|TRBJ1-5|NA
TGTGCCAGCAGCTTACGTCGAGGGAATCAGCCCCAGCATTTT
CASSLRRGNQPQHF
>NA|TRBV29-1|TRBJ2-1|NA
TGCAGCGTTGAAGACAGGGGGGATGAGCAGTTCTTC
CSVEDRGDEQFF
>NA|TRBV4-1|TRBJ1-3|NA
TGCGCCAGCAGCCAAGAGTATCCGGGTTCTGGAAACACCATATATTTT
CASSQEYPGSGNTIYF
>TRBD2|TRBV5-1|TRBJ2-3|NA
TGCGCCAGCAGCATTCGGACTAGCGCCTTTAAAGCAGATACGCAGTATTTT
CASSIRTSAFKADTQYF
>TRBD2|TRBV27|TRBJ2-5|NA
TGTGCCAGCAGTTCGACAGTAGCGGGAGAGCAGTACTTC
CASSSTVAGEQYF
>TRBD1|TRBV4-2|TRBJ2-7|NA
TGTGCCAGCAGCCAAGACAACAGGGGAAGCTCCTACGAGCAGTACTTC
CASSQDNRGSSYEQYF
>TRBD1|TRBV19|TRBJ1-2|NA
TGTGCCAGTAGTATTTTGCGACAGGGGGCGTTTGGCTACACCTTC
CASSILRQGAFGYTF
>NA|TRBV10-3|TRBJ1-1|NA
TGTGCCATCAGGGGGAACACTGAAGCTTTCTTT
CAIRGNTEAFF
>NA|TRBV28|TRBJ1-1|NA
TGTGCCAGAAGGCACAGCAAAGGGAACACTGAAGCTTTCTTT
CARRHSKGNTEAFF
>TRBD2|TRBV4-1|TRBJ2-7|once
TGCGCCAGCAGCCAAGATCCCTGGGGGGGGTCCTACGAGCAGTACTTC
CASSQDPWGGSYEQYF
>NA|TRBV9|TRBJ2-5|NA
TGTGCCAGCAGCCAGGGAAGGACCCAGGTGCAAGAGACCCAGTACTTC
CASSQGRTQVQETQYF
>NA|TRBV7-2|TRBJ2-7|NA
TGTGCCAGCAGCCCCAATCCCTACGAGCAGTACTTC
CASSPNPYEQYF
>TRBD2|TRBV28|TRBJ2-5|NA
TGTGCCAGCGGCCGGACTAGTACAGTGGAGACCCAGTACTTC
CASGRTSTVETQYF
>NA|TRBV28|TRBJ1-2|NA
TGTGCCAGCAGTTACCGGGCCCACCTTAACTATGGCTACACCTTC
CASSYRAHLNYGYTF
>NA|TRBV5-1|TRBJ2-3|NA
TGCGCCAGCAGAGTTGGGGGGCGCACAGATACGCAGTATTTT
CASRVGGRTDTQYF
>TRBD1|TRBV5-1|TRBJ2-3|NA
TGCGCCAGCAAAGGGACAGCTCTCACAGATACGCAGTATTTT
CASKGTALTDTQYF
>TRBD1|TRBV5-8|TRBJ2-7|NA
TGTGCCAGCAGCGGCACGACAGGGGGTCCCGCCTACGAGCAGTACTTC
CASSGTTGGPAYEQYF
>NA|TRBV7-2|TRBJ2-1|NA
TGTGCCAGCAGCTTACGGCGGTGGGGGTACAATGAGCAGTTCTTC
CASSLRRWGYNEQFF
>TRBD1|TRBV28|TRBJ2-6|NA
TGTGCCAGCAGCCCGGGACAGATCTCTGGGGCCAACGTCCTGACTTTC
CASSPGQISGANVLTF
>TRBD2|TRBV11-2|TRBJ2-3|NA
TGTGCCAGCAGCGTCGGACTAGCGGGAGGGATGTTCACAGATACGCAGTATTTT
CASSVGLAGGMFTDTQYF
>TRBD2|TRBV29-1|TRBJ2-7|NA
TGCAGCGTTGCTTCCCAGCGGGAGCCCTACGAGCAGTACTTC
CSVASQREPYEQYF
>TRBD1|TRBV9|TRBJ2-5|NA
TGTGCCAGCAGCCCCGGGACAGGGAAGATCCAAGAGACCCAGTACTTC
CASSPGTGKIQETQYF
>TRBD2|TRBV4-1|TRBJ2-7|NA
TGCGCCAGCAGCTCCGGGACTAGGACCTACGAGCAGTACTTC
CASSSGTRTYEQYF
>NA|TRBV21-1|TRBJ1-6|NA
TGTGCCAGCAGCAAAGGAGGCTCGTGGGTTCGGAGCCAGTCACAAAAATATAATTCACCCCTCCACTTT
CASSKGGSWVRSQSQKYNSPLHF
>TRBD2|TRBV7-3|TRBJ2-5|NA
TGTGCCAGCAGCCCATATAGCGGGGGGGCTCACGAGACCCAGTACTTC
CASSPYSGGAHETQYF
>NA|TRBV5-1|TRBJ1-2|few
TGCGCCAGCAGCTTGGAACCGGGTACGGCCTATGGCTACACCTTC
CASSLEPGTAYGYTF
>TRBD1|TRBV7-6|TRBJ2-7|few
TGTGCCAGCAGTTTCCCGGGACAGGGCATATACGAGCAGTACTTC
CASSFPGQGIYEQYF
>NA|TRBV11-2|TRBJ2-1|NA
TGTGCCAGCAGCCCCCCCGCGCCTGAGCAGTTCTTC
CASSPPAPEQFF
>NA|TRBV7-3|TRBJ2-3|NA
TGTGCCAGCAGCTTAAGGGGGCCAGGGGCGCGCACAGATACGCAGTATTTT
CASSLRGPGARTDTQYF
>NA|TRBV2|TRBJ1-2|NA
TGTGCCAGCAGTCAGAGAGCAGGGGCCTATGGCTACACCTTC
CASSQRAGAYGYTF
>NA|TRBV2|TRBJ1-5|NA
TGTGCCAGCAGTGGAGGAAGTAGCAATCAGCCCCAGCATTTT
CASSGGSSNQPQHF
>NA|TRBV2|TRBJ1-1|NA
TGTGCCAGCAGTGTTAGGGCACCCCTGGAAGCTTTCTTT
CASSVRAPLEAFF
>NA|TRBV6-1|TRBJ2-7|few
TGTGCCAGCAGTGAAGCTATCTGGTGGATTAGCTCCTACGAGCAGTACTTC
CASSEAIWWISSYEQYF
>NA|TRBV5-4|TRBJ1-4|NA
TGTGCCAGCAGCTTGGCCGGGACACGGAATGAAAAACTGTTTTTT
CASSLAGTRNEKLFF
>TRBD1|TRBV6-5|TRBJ1-1|NA
TGTGCCAGCAGTTACATTAAGGGGGCCGAAGCTTTCTTT
CASSYIKGAEAFF
>NA|TRBV4-2|TRBJ2-6|NA
TGTGCCAGCAGCCAAGCTTACGGGGCGAGCCCTGGGGCCAACGTCCTGACTTTC
CASSQAYGASPGANVLTF
>NA|TRBV6-5|TRBJ1-4|NA
TGTGCCAGCCGTCCCAGGGCGCAAAATGAAAAACTGTTTTTT
CASRPRAQNEKLFF
>TRBD2|TRBV10-3|TRBJ2-3|once
TGTGCCATCAGTCAAGCTAGCGGGGGGGAGGGTACGCAGTATTTT
CAISQASGGEGTQYF
>NA|TRBV5-1|TRBJ1-1|NA
TGCGCCAGCAGCAGGGGGGGGGCAGCACGAGGCACTGAAGCTTTCTTT
CASSRGGAARGTEAFF